These 31 T cell receptor beta chains share one sample of origin, sequenced in a study of cytomegalovirus exposure and HLA in healthy donors. The PCR ran on 60 Vbeta and 13 Jbeta primers. Measured with immunoSEQ multiplex PCR; TCRdb has only the in-frame clones, and not every one. The sample has some 130,000 clones. Specimen: PBMCs. The receptor source for this set is a man between 18 and 29 years old in good health and CMV-seronegative.

The chain joins TRBV19 to TRBJ1-5; tentatively, D is TRBD1 (6 bases). CDR1 and CDR2 (germline): LNHDA, SQIVND (reference sequence). Between the trimmed V and J ends, which lost 5 bases and 3 bases, there was a span of 17 bases. This CDR3 has 16 residues. The chain's CDR3 is CASSSQGGVFNQPQHF. CDR3 DNA sequence: TGTGCCAGTAGTTCCCAAGGGGGGGTATTCAATCAGCCCCAGCATTTT.

The chain uses TRBV19 and TRBJ1-5; maybe TRBD1 (5 bases). CDR1 and CDR2 from the germline V gene are LNHDA and SQIVND (reference sequence). Trimming cost V 6 bases and J 2 bases, with 8 bases left between them. The CDR3 is 13 residues long. The CDR3 protein is CASRGEGNQPQHF. Here the CDR3 DNA reads TGTGCCAGTAGAGGGGAGGGCAATCAGCCCCAGCATTTT.

The chain combines TRBV14 with TRBJ2-5; weak D call: TRBD2 (6 bases). The germline gives CDR1 SGHDN, CDR2 FVKESK. CDR3 length: 16 amino acids. V lost 1 base, J lost 1 base, and 13 bases lay in between. In DNA, the CDR3 is TGTGCCAGCAGCCAAGGACTAGACGCCCTCCAAGAGACCCAGTACTTC. This encodes CASSQGLDALQETQYF. The whole variable domain, remainder taken from reference TRBV14 and TRBJ2-5, is EAGVTQFPSHSVIEKGQTVTLRCDPISGHDNLYWYRRVMGKEIKFLLHFVKESKQDESGMPNNRFLAERTGGTYSTLKVQPAELEDSGVYFCASSQGLDALQETQYFGPGTRLLVL.

Comments on this clone: Other DNA sequences within the sample encode an identical CDR3. The V and J genes are TRBV7-2 and TRBJ2-7, with TRBD2 as a possible D gene (6 bases). The CDR3 loop spans 13 amino acids. With 3 bases removed from V and 3 bases from J, the gap between germline ends came to 9 bases. Germline-derived CDR1 and CDR2 are SGHTA and FQGNSA. CDR3 amino acids: CASSLGLDYEQYF. In DNA form, the CDR3 reads TGTGCCAGCAGCTTGGGACTTGACTACGAGCAGTACTTC. Supplemented by reference TRBV7-2 and TRBJ2-7, the full variable domain reads GAGVSQSPSNKVTEKGKDVELRCDPISGHTALYWYRQSLGQGLEFLIYFQGNSAPDKSGLPSDRFSAERTGGSVSTLTIQRTQQEDSAVYLCASSLGLDYEQYFGPGTRLTVT.

This sequence joins TRBV6-5 and TRBJ1-6, with 7 bases aligning to TRBD1. The germline CDR1 and CDR2 sequences are MNHEY and SVGAGI. The CDR3 covers 14 residues. The trim removed 7 bases at V and 7 bases at J, leaving 7 bases unmatched. CDR3 sequence (DNA): TGTGCCAGCAAGATAGGGACAGAGAATTCACCCCTCCACTTT. Protein sequence: CASKIGTENSPLHF.

The rearrangement uses TRBV11-3 and TRBJ2-7, with 7 nucleotides matching TRBD1. After removal of 4 bases from V and 8 bases from J, the junction contained 11 bases not matched to a gene. The length of the CDR3 is 14 residues. Germline CDR1 reads SGHNT; CDR2 reads YENEEA. CDR3 DNA: TGTGCCAGCAGCTCAGGACAGGCTACAACGAAGCAGTACTTC. Translation gives CASSSGQATTKQYF.

The chain carries TRBV10-2 and TRBJ2-2, with TRBD1 as a possible D gene (6 bases). Germline V gene sequence: CDR1 WSHSY, CDR2 SAAADI. The V and J ends lost 5 bases and 1 base respectively, with 11 bases between them. The CDR3 extends over 15 amino acids. The CDR3 DNA reads as TGCGCCAGCAGTCCTACGGGACAGAACACCGGGGAGCTGTTTTTT. Translating it yields CASSPTGQNTGELFF.

V gene TRBV7-6 combines with J gene TRBJ2-1; 13 bases align to TRBD2. V shed 5 bases, J shed 4 bases, and the junction held 8 bases outside the gene matches. Germline V lookup: CDR1 SGHVS, CDR2 FNYEAQ. This CDR3 is 17 amino acids long. This CDR3 reads CASSQTSGGAEYNEQFF. CDR3 DNA sequence: TGTGCCAGCAGCCAAACTAGCGGGGGGGCCGAGTACAATGAGCAGTTCTTC.

This chain links TRBV21-1 with TRBJ1-1; the D call TRBD1 from the table was never checked on the DNA. TRBV21-1 is a pseudogene locus. The length of the CDR3 is 15 residues. The CDR3 is CASSSGICGNTEAFF. In DNA form, the CDR3 reads TGTGCCAGCAGCTCAGGGATTTGTGGGAACACTGAAGCTTTCTTT.

The chain joins TRBV27 to TRBJ2-7, with TRBD2 as a possible D gene (6 bases). The germline gives CDR1 MNHEY, CDR2 SMNVEV (reference sequence). V lost 5 bases, J lost 0 bases, and 11 bases lay in between. This CDR3 comprises 14 residues. This CDR3 reads CASSPVGSSYEQYF. The CDR3 nucleotides read TGTGCCAGCAGTCCTGTCGGGAGCTCCTACGAGCAGTACTTC.

The chain is built from TRBV7-2 and TRBJ1-2; 7 bases agree with TRBD1. J lost 8 bases, V lost 3 bases, and 12 bases had no gene match. The CDR3 is 15 amino acids. CDR1 SGHTA and CDR2 FQGNSA come from the germline V gene. This CDR3 reads CASSFTTGRGGGYTF. CDR3 in DNA: TGTGCCAGCAGCTTTACGACAGGGAGAGGAGGCGGCTACACCTTC.

The V call is TRBV9, the J call TRBJ1-2, with no clear D. V lost 4 bases and J 4 bases, leaving 14 bases between the germline ends. The CDR3 runs 14 residues. Germline assignment: CDR1 SGDLS and CDR2 YYNGEE. The CDR3 DNA is TGTGCCAGCAGCTTCTACCCGGGAGGCTATGGCTACACCTTC. It translates to CASSFYPGGYGYTF. The full variable domain, completed using reference TRBV9 and TRBJ1-2, is DSGVTQTPKHLITATGQRVTLRCSPRSGDLSVYWYQQSLDQGLQFLIQYYNGEERAKGNILERFSAQQFPDLHSELNLSSLELGDSALYFCASSFYPGGYGYTFGSGTRLTVV.

This chain uses TRBV10-3 with TRBJ2-1; D is perhaps TRBD1 (6 bases). In germline, CDR1 is ENHRY, CDR2 SYGVKD. V was shortened by 9 bases and J by 0 bases, with 12 bases between the two germline ends. The CDR3 contains 14 residues. This CDR3 is CAINTGSSYNEQFF. CDR3 sequence (DNA): TGTGCCATTAATACAGGGAGCTCCTACAATGAGCAGTTCTTC.

The J gene is TRBJ2-7, the V gene TRBV5-5; TRBD1 matches at 8 bases. This CDR3 has 15 residues. Trimming removed 7 bases from V and 4 bases from J; junction bases left unmatched: 13. Germline V lookup: CDR1 SGHKS, CDR2 YYEKEE (reference sequence). The CDR3 nucleotides are TGTGCCAGCTCGATCGGGACAGGAGCCCTGTACGAGCAGTACTTC. Residues: CASSIGTGALYEQYF.

This chain uses TRBV15 with TRBJ1-2; TRBD1 might be the D (5 bases). The V gene lost 0 bases and the J gene lost 8 bases, with 13 bases spanning the gap. Germline V gene data show CDR1 as LNHNV and CDR2 as YYDKDF (reference sequence). This CDR3 region has 14 residues. The chain's CDR3 is CATSRDRGSVGYTF. The CDR3 region has the DNA TGTGCCACCAGCAGAGATAGGGGATCTGTAGGCTACACCTTC.

This rearrangement joins TRBV9 to TRBJ2-1, with 13 bases that match TRBD2. Unmatched junction bases numbered 6, after V lost 0 bases and J lost 9 bases. Germline CDR1 reads SGDLS; CDR2 reads YYNGEE. CDR3 size: 16 residues. The CDR3 protein is CASSVETSGRRSEQFF. The CDR3 region has the DNA TGTGCCAGCAGCGTAGAGACTAGCGGGAGGCGAAGTGAGCAGTTCTTC.

This rearrangement joins TRBV28 to TRBJ2-3, with D possibly matching TRBD2 (6 bases). Between the trimmed V and J ends, which lost 3 bases and 4 bases, there was a span of 20 bases. The CDR3 contains 17 residues. Germline-derived CDR1 and CDR2 are MDHEN and SYDVKM. This chain's CDR3 is CASSFWVGRERADTQYF. The CDR3 bases are TGTGCCAGCAGTTTTTGGGTGGGGCGGGAAAGGGCAGATACGCAGTATTTT.

Concerning this clone itself: One end of the junction does not line up with germline, which may come from a read error. Other DNA sequences in the sample encode the same CDR3. The chain uses TRBV5-4 and TRBJ2-5; TRBD1 might be the D (5 bases). This CDR3 has 13 amino acids. CDR1 and CDR2 (germline): SGHNT, YYREEE (reference sequence). The CDR3: CASSMGLQETQYF. As DNA, the CDR3 is TGTGCAAGCAGCATGGGGCTGCAAGAGACCCAGTACTTC.

The chain links TRBV28 to TRBJ1-6, with unresolved D. The CDR3 has 17 residues. Trimming pared 7 bases from V and 7 bases from J, leaving 23 bases between. The germline V gene has CDR1 MDHEN and CDR2 SYDVKM. DNA of the CDR3: TGTGCCAGCACCCCGGTTAGGCAGGCCCAGTGGAATTCACCCCTCCACTTT. Translated, it gives CASTPVRQAQWNSPLHF.

This sequence joins TRBV13 and TRBJ2-7; 10 positions agree with TRBD2. Looked up from germline, CDR1 is PRHDT and CDR2 is FYEKMQ (reference sequence). J gave up 6 bases and V 4 bases, and 12 bases lay outside the gene matches. The CDR3 is 16 amino acids. The CDR3 protein is CASSSPLSGRAGEQYF. The CDR3 DNA reads TGTGCCAGCAGCTCCCCCCTGAGCGGGAGGGCAGGCGAGCAGTACTTC.

The chain employs TRBV6-5 and TRBJ2-1; D possibly corresponds to TRBD2 (6 bases). This CDR3 is built from 15 residues. Per the germline V gene, CDR1 is MNHEY and CDR2 is SVGAGI. V lost 0 bases, J lost 6 bases, and 12 bases lay in between. The CDR3 reads CASSYSATRGNEQFF. CDR3 coding DNA: TGTGCCAGCAGTTACTCGGCAACGCGGGGCAATGAGCAGTTCTTC.

V and J are TRBV10-3 and TRBJ1-3, with 7 nucleotides matching TRBD1. The CDR3 has 15 amino acids. The V and J ends lost 6 bases and 2 bases, in that order; junction bases with no gene match: 7. Germline V gives CDR1 ENHRY, CDR2 SYGVKD. CDR3 in DNA: TGTGCCATCAGACTCACAGGGGTCCCTGGAAACACCATATATTTT. Its translation: CAIRLTGVPGNTIYF.

V usage is TRBV9 and J usage is TRBJ1-3; D uncertain. Deletions cut 0 bases from V and 0 bases from J, with 13 bases between. The CDR3 contains 17 residues. Germline lookup yields CDR1 SGDLS and CDR2 YYNGEE. The CDR3 spells CASSVGPQASSGNTIYF. The CDR3 DNA is TGTGCCAGCAGCGTAGGTCCCCAGGCCTCCTCTGGAAACACCATATATTTT.

The rearrangement links TRBV28 to TRBJ1-1; 8 bases are a match to TRBD1. The V gene's germline CDR1 is MDHEN and CDR2 SYDVKM. V shed 4 bases, J shed 4 bases, and the junction held 2 bases outside the gene matches. The CDR3 covers 13 residues. CDR3 bases: TGTGCCAGCAGTTCCGGACAGGGCACTGAAGCTTTCTTT. It is translated as CASSSGQGTEAFF.

The rearrangement links TRBV9 to TRBJ2-2; 7 bases match TRBD1. Germline assignment: CDR1 SGDLS and CDR2 YYNGEE. V gave up 3 bases and J gave up 5 bases; unmatched junction bases: 10. CDR3 length equals 16 residues. The CDR3 nucleotides read TGTGCCAGCAGCGACTCTGGACAGGTGGAAACCGGGGAGCTGTTTTTT. Translating it yields CASSDSGQVETGELFF.

The V gene is TRBV25-1, the J gene TRBJ1-2; 9 bases match TRBD1. The V gene's germline CDR1 is MGHDK and CDR2 SYGVNS. This CDR3 contains 14 residues. J lost 8 bases, V lost 3 bases, and 7 bases had no gene match. The DNA of the CDR3 is TGTGCCAGCAGTGAGGGACAGGGCAGGGAGGGCTACACCTTC. This codes for CASSEGQGREGYTF.

This chain links TRBV5-4 with TRBJ2-7, with TRBD1 matching over 9 bases. J was trimmed by 6 bases and V by 5 bases; bases with no gene match: 9. This CDR3 region has 14 residues. The germline V gene encodes CDR1 SGHNT and CDR2 YYREEE (reference sequence). Written as DNA, the CDR3 is TGTGCCAGCAGTATTCGGGACAGGGATTCCGAGCAGTACTTC. It is translated as CASSIRDRDSEQYF.

This chain links TRBV9 with TRBJ2-3; no clear D gene. Germline V gives CDR1 SGDLS, CDR2 YYNGEE. Trimming removed 0 bases at V and 3 bases at J, with 8 bases between. The CDR3 has 14 amino acids. CDR3 sequence: CASSVAARTDTQYF. In DNA, the CDR3 is TGTGCCAGCAGCGTAGCGGCGAGGACAGATACGCAGTATTTT.

J is TRBJ1-4 and V is TRBV7-3, with D hard to call. There are 13 residues in the CDR3. Germline assignment: CDR1 SGHTA and CDR2 FQGTGA. The V and J ends lost 0 bases and 12 bases respectively, with 11 bases between them. Written as DNA, the CDR3 is TGTGCCAGCAGCTTAACGAGGGTTAGTGAACTGTTTTTT. As protein: CASSLTRVSELFF.

The J gene is TRBJ1-1, the V gene TRBV27; 7 nucleotides match TRBD1. Germline values: CDR1 MNHEY, CDR2 SMNVEV (reference sequence). The CDR3 length is 15 residues. V was pared by 7 bases and J by 0 bases, with 8 bases of the junction left unmatched. As DNA, the CDR3 is TGTGCCAGCACATCACGTCAGGGGGTGAACACTGAAGCTTTCTTT. Translating it yields CASTSRQGVNTEAFF.

CDR3 protein: CASSLRPGGGRETQYF. The CDR3 bases are TGTGCCAGCAGCTTAAGGCCTGGGGGCGGAAGAGAGACCCAGTACTTC. The chain carries TRBV7-3 and TRBJ2-5, with D perhaps TRBD1 (6 bases). The CDR3 is 16 residues long. Trimming removed 1 base at V and 4 bases at J, with 16 bases between. Germline loops: CDR1 SGHTA, CDR2 FQGTGA.